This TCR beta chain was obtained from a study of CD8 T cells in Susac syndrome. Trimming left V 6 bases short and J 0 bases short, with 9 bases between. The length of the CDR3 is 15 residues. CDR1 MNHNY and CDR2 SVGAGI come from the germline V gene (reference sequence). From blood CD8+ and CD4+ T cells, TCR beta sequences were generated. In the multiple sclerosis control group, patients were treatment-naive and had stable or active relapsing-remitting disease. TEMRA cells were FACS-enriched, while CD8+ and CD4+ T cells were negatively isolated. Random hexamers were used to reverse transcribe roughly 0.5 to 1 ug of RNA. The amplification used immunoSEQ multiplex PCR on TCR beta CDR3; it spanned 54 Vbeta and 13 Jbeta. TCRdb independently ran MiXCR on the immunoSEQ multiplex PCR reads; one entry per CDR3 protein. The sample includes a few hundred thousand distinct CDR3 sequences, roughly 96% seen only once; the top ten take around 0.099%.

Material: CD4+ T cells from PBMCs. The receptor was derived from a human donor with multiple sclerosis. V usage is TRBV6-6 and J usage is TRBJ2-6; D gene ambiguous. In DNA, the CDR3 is TGTGCCAGCAGAGCATCCTACTCTGGGGCCAACGTCCTGACTTTC. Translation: CASRASYSGANVLTF.